The next 14 T cell receptor beta chains were all read from a single sample in a study of Graves' ophthalmopathy and Graves' hyperthyroidism. RNA transcripts were the source from which TCR beta CDR3 regions were amplified. The first round was an RT-PCR with HTBI primers, and the second round was a multiplex PCR. Each CDR3 protein gets one entry after TCRdb re-called the multiplex PCR reads with MiXCR. The data show 600,000 to 950,000 distinct CDR3 sequences, roughly 40% seen once. Sequencing was carried out using peripheral blood. The receptors stem from an adult man with Graves' ophthalmopathy.

On this clonotype itself: A read error may explain this, as a much larger clone is one base away. The CDR3 here is CASSIVAGEGLGGYTF. In DNA form, the CDR3 reads TGTGCCAGCAGCATTGTCGCGGGGGAAGGTTTAGGTGGCTACACCTTC. The rearrangement joins TRBV9 to TRBJ1-2, with D maybe TRBD1 (5 bases). Germline V gene lookup returns CDR1 SGDLS and CDR2 YYNGEE. The ends were cut back, 4 bases at V and 7 bases at J, with 23 bases in the middle. The length of the CDR3 is 16 residues. Supplemented by reference TRBV9 and TRBJ1-2, the full variable domain reads DSGVTQTPKHLITATGQRVTLRCSPRSGDLSVYWYQQSLDQGLQFLIQYYNGEERAKGNILERFSAQQFPDLHSELNLSSLELGDSALYFCASSIVAGEGLGGYTFGSGTRLTVV.

This clonotype was seen more than once but under ten times. V and J are TRBV6-5 and TRBJ2-5; no clear D. Germline CDR1 and CDR2: MNHEY and SVGAGI. Trimming left V 3 bases short and J 0 bases short, with 5 bases between. The CDR3 runs to 13 residues. The DNA of the CDR3 is TGTGCCAGCAGTTATGACAACCAAGAGACCCAGTACTTC. Its translation is CASSYDNQETQYF.

The rearrangement uses TRBV25-1 and TRBJ2-2; D is undetermined. V lost 8 bases and J 4 bases, leaving 8 bases between the germline ends. Germline CDR1 is MGHDK and CDR2 is SYGVNS. The CDR3 length is 12 residues. The CDR3 loop is CASPESTGELFF. DNA for the CDR3: TGTGCCAGCCCGGAGAGCACCGGGGAGCTGTTTTTT.

The rearrangement links TRBV7-3 to TRBJ2-1; TRBD2 aligns across 10 bases. The V segment lost 4 bases and the J segment 10 bases; nucleotides outside the gene matches: 4. Germline-derived CDR1 and CDR2 are SGHTA and FQGTGA. The length of the CDR3 is 13 residues. CDR3 sequence: CASSSTAGGEQFF. The CDR3 nucleotides are TGTGCCAGCAGCTCGACAGCGGGAGGGGAGCAGTTCTTC.

This chain uses TRBV10-3 with TRBJ1-1; maybe TRBD1 (6 bases). Trimming left V 8 bases short and J 0 bases short, with 10 bases between. Germline V gene data show CDR1 as ENHRY and CDR2 as SYGVKD. The CDR3 contains 13 residues. CDR3 loop: CAIQGGVNTEAFF. CDR3 nucleotides: TGTGCCATCCAAGGGGGTGTGAACACTGAAGCTTTCTTT.

This clonotype was recorded a few times. This chain uses TRBV5-1 with TRBJ2-7, with 9 positions matching TRBD2. Trimming removed 6 bases from V and 4 bases from J; junction bases left unmatched: 11. From germline, CDR1 is SGHRS and CDR2 YFSETQ. CDR3 length: 15 residues. The DNA of the CDR3 is TGCGCCAGCACCCTGGGGGGTAGCGGGAGTTACGAGCAGTACTTC. Its protein product is CASTLGGSGSYEQYF.

This clonotype came up many times. DNA for the CDR3: TGCAGTGCTAGTTTCAGGGGTAATTCACCCCTCCACTTT. Translation gives CSASFRGNSPLHF. The V call is TRBV20-1, the J call TRBJ1-6; possibly TRBD1 for D (6 bases). CDR3 length: 13 amino acids. Trimming left V 3 bases short and J 6 bases short, with 9 bases between. The germline CDR1 and CDR2 sequences are DFQATT and SNEGSKA (reference sequence).

As regards this clonotype: The germline gene is not matched at one end of the junction; a read error may be the cause. J is TRBJ2-5 and V is TRBV19, with D possibly matching TRBD1 (6 bases). CDR1 is LNHDA and CDR2 is SQIVND in the germline V gene (reference sequence). CDR3 length: 14 residues. The CDR3 reads CASSMSGQGPTRYF. The CDR3 DNA follows: TGTGCCAGTAGTATGTCCGGGCAGGGGCCGACCCGGTACTTC.

The rearrangement uses TRBV19 and TRBJ1-1; D gene unclear. V dropped 5 bases and J dropped 1 base, with 11 bases sitting between them. Germline V gives CDR1 LNHDA, CDR2 SQIVND (reference sequence). CDR3 length equals 14 residues. CDR3 protein: CASSLNRENTEAFF. For the CDR3, the DNA is TGTGCCAGTAGTCTAAATCGAGAGAACACTGAAGCTTTCTTT.

This clonotype was counted many times. The rearrangement links TRBV6-1 to TRBJ2-5; possibly TRBD2 for D (5 bases). The CDR3 covers 14 residues. Germline V gives CDR1 MNHNS, CDR2 SASEGT. V dropped 6 bases and J dropped 0 bases, with 11 bases sitting between them. The CDR3, as DNA: TGTGCCAGCAGAGAGGGCGGAAACCAAGAGACCCAGTACTTC. Translating gives CASREGGNQETQYF.

This clonotype was recorded a few times. This chain joins TRBV20-1 and TRBJ2-7, with a possible D match to TRBD1 (5 bases). Trimming shortened V by 5 bases and J by 1 base, and 12 bases separated the two germline ends. Germline CDR1 DFQATT, CDR2 SNEGSKA (reference sequence). The CDR3 totals 13 residues. The CDR3 nucleotides are TGCAGTGCTGCCGCAGGGCGGTCCTACGAGCAGTACTTC. Amino acid sequence: CSAAAGRSYEQYF.

To note about this clonotype: Being one base from a much bigger clone, this may be a read error. No conserved phenylalanine or tryptophan is present at the end of the CDR3, so a read error is the likely explanation. The J gene is TRBJ1-5, the V gene TRBV24-1, with D hard to call. The CDR3 has 14 amino acids. Trimming stripped 11 bases from V and 2 bases from J, with 15 bases between. CDR1 is KGHDR, CDR2 SFDVKD, per germline. The DNA of the CDR3 is TGTGCCAGCAGCCTTAATATGGGCAATCAGCCCCAGCATTTA. This gives the protein CASSLNMGNQPQHL.

This chain links TRBV14 with TRBJ1-2; 8 bases fit TRBD1. CDR3 size: 16 residues. Looked up from germline, CDR1 is SGHDN and CDR2 is FVKESK. The junction had 9 bases not matched to a gene; V was cut back by 1 base and J by 5 bases. CDR3 residues: CASSQGVQGAWYGYTF. In nucleotides, the CDR3 is TGTGCCAGCAGCCAAGGGGTCCAGGGGGCATGGTATGGCTACACCTTC.

Many counts were recorded for this clonotype. The chain carries TRBV10-3 and TRBJ1-2; D ambiguous. Trimming cost V 4 bases and J 1 base, with 10 bases left between them. Germline V lookup: CDR1 ENHRY, CDR2 SYGVKD. The CDR3 length is 14 residues. The CDR3 region is CAISAGPRNYGYTF. The CDR3 DNA is TGTGCCATCAGTGCCGGGCCCCGTAACTATGGCTACACCTTC.